This T cell receptor beta chain is drawn from a study of cytomegalovirus exposure and HLA in healthy donors (dated by TCRdb to between 2016 and 2019). For context, the study as a whole: According to an earlier analysis of a few hundred of the donors, about 190 million T cells yielded over 90 million unique TCR beta sequences and approximately 300 Gb of sequence data. Roughly 320 gigabases of sequencing data and tens of millions of unique TCR sequences made up an early release that covered about 640 HLA-typed donors. The genetic ancestry cluster associated with self-reported Caucasian donors included 81% of the 350 to 500 genotyped donors. The study aimed to test whether signatures of past pathogen exposure could be identified by cataloging public T cell receptors. The study used immunosequencing to profile the T cell repertoires of approximately 640 subjects and linked those repertoires to cytomegalovirus serostatus. Besides the first cohort of 550 to 750 subjects, a separate validation cohort made up of 90 to 150 different subjects was used. To predict cytomegalovirus infection status, the study brought together high-throughput TCR immunosequencing, statistical association of individual TCRs with disease status, and machine learning. To study patterns of TCR occurrence, a later analysis re-analyzed previously published TCR beta repertoires from several hundred donors and added high-resolution HLA genotyping. The later analysis used no new phenotypic data to find candidate immune exposures, relying instead on TCR beta sequences and their occurrence across donors. In an earlier analysis of 587 of the donors, high-throughput TCR beta sequencing was used to judge whether each TCR beta V gene segment behaved as functional or pseudogenic. Donor age, sex, ethnicity and CMV serostatus were compiled together with the repertoire data. A later genetic analysis used genome-wide SNP genotypes for about 60% of the 666 donors, treating that subset as a discovery cohort. Every repertoire in the discovery cohort had been generated on one and the same sequencing platform. Both class I and class II loci were covered by HLA typing, at four-digit resolution. The number of typed donors differed by locus: about 620-630 for A, B, C, DRB1 and DQB1; approximately 530 for DQA1; fewer than 610 for DPA1; and around 470 for DPB1. A handful of DR-DQ haplotypes were handled as single units for association and clustering because linkage in the cohort was strong. Among around 400 genotyped donors of the cohort, an average of roughly 230,000 unique TCR beta nucleotide sequences was sequenced per donor, of which about 19% were non-productive.

General findings and caveats noted by the study authors: According to a later genetic analysis, donors in an Asian-associated ancestry cluster had fewer N-insertions in productive TCRs than the approximately 650-donor mean. In a later analysis, HLA-associated TCR beta chains were found to be more clonally expanded and to have lower generation probabilities than equally common non-associated chains. According to a later analysis, TCR association rates differed among HLA loci, with DRB1 alleles showing the most associated TCRs and HLA-C alleles showing the fewest. Most TCR sequences were observed very rarely across donors, whereas some public TCRs were present in many individuals. The authors suggested that the approach could potentially be generalized to other disease states and immunological phenotypes. In a later analysis, several top co-occurrence clusters were reported to appear linked to parvovirus B19, influenza, CMV and Epstein-Barr virus. A few of the identified cytomegalovirus-associated TCR beta chains were confirmed in vitro to be specific for cytomegalovirus antigens. In an earlier analysis of several hundred of the donors, most TCR beta V segments were observed in productive rearrangements about 87% or about 30% of the time, broadly matching IMGT annotations. Approximately 18 rarely observed V segments, including chromosome 9 orphons, were excluded from the earlier analysis of just under 600 of the donors because counts were too low. A later analysis associated 16,951 TCR beta sequences with specific HLA alleles at a false discovery rate of 0.05. Sequencing depth was assumed to be roughly uniform across donors in the presence/absence analyses, though that assumption may not hold. Correlated functional status among segregating V segments might reflect linkage disequilibrium, but an unknown experimental factor could not be ruled out. Only TCR beta chains were sequenced in this cohort, and the absence of alpha or paired-chain data limited detectable features. When HLA alleles, especially DR and DQ, strongly co-occurred, TCR associations were difficult to assign to individual alleles. A later analysis found that most CMV-associated TCR beta chains appeared HLA-restricted, with HLA associations seemingly driven largely by CMV exposure. Because HLA typing was unavailable for some donors at each locus, only the typed subset was used in association tests. A further reported finding was that TCR beta sequences accurately predicted the HLA-A and HLA-B alleles for most subjects in the first cohort. In a later genetic analysis, a missense DCLRE1C variant was associated with V-gene and J-gene trimming of TCR beta chains, and the association was replicated in an independent cohort. The study gave a list of roughly 150 TCR beta chains associated with cytomegalovirus. The only immune exposure information available for the cohort was CMV serostatus. In both the original and validation cohorts, the classifier was reported to diagnose cytomegalovirus status with high specificity and sensitivity. The sequencing pipeline was judged likely to have produced a cluster of highly shared sequence variants as a technical artifact. Because the 87-base-pair reads could not distinguish some IMGT-functional V segments, including TRBV6-2 and TRBV6-3, those segments were excluded.

Points on this clone: Its antigen target is currently unknown. It has no much larger one-base neighbor in the sample; base qualities were not kept.

In total, fewer than 750 healthy bone marrow donors made up the cohort. Cohort members were all nominally healthy when sampled, although unrecorded immune exposures were likely present. The donor tested CMV seronegative and was one of the 352 seronegative cohort members. Every donor gave a peripheral blood sample, and the peripheral blood mononuclear cells from that sample were used for TCR beta sequencing. The Qiagen DNeasy Blood Extraction Kit was used to extract genomic DNA from the blood cell samples. V is reduced by 8 bases and J by 1 base, leaving a spacing of 8 bases between them. The germline V gene gives CDR1 as SNHLY and CDR2 as FYNNEI. The CDR3 sequence holds 12 residues, the cysteine and phenylalanine included. Just the 36-base CDR3 DNA is kept, in frame starting at base 1. The method behind the library was the immunoSEQ multiplex PCR assay. For the multiplex PCR, a mixture combining 60 forward primers for TCR Vbeta segments and 13 reverse primers for TCR Jbeta segments was used. A multiplex PCR assay on genomic DNA amplified the CDR3 region of rearranged TCR beta genes. The Illumina HiSeq System was used to sequence the amplified TCR beta libraries as 87-base-pair reads. The authors' analysis ran thus. A later analysis tallied 70 million to 100 million unique TCR beta chains across the 666 repertoires, and approximately 12 million of those chains were shared by two or more donors. Raw reads were error-corrected and collapsed into unique sequences by a nearest-neighbor algorithm in which closely related sequences were merged to remove PCR and sequencing errors. Alignment of CDR3 sequences to IMGT reference sequences was used to assign V, D and J gene segments. Each retained sequence needed at least a six-nucleotide match to both a V gene segment and a J gene segment. Rearrangements were classified as productive when the CDR3 lacked stop codons and remained in frame with V and J, and all other rearrangements were classified as non-productive. Following IMGT convention, CDR3 was defined as the stretch from the second conserved V-encoded cysteine up to the conserved J-encoded phenylalanine. The earlier analysis of around 640 of the donors excluded sequences that lacked an unambiguous match to a single V gene segment. In an earlier analysis of 587 of the donors, a V segment was called functional when productive rearrangements were above 56.7%, and segregating when the standard deviation between donors exceeded 5%. A statistical classification framework was built for diagnosing cytomegalovirus status from the catalog of TCR beta chain sequences. V and J gene assignment, in a later analysis, came from comparing TCR nucleotide sequences with IMGT/GENE-DB human TR gene sequences. The TCRdist pipeline was used in a later analysis to assign CDR3 sequences and most-parsimonious VDJ recombination scenarios. A later analysis defined each TCR beta chain by its CDR3 amino acid sequence plus V-gene family, and excluded reads lacking a unique V-gene family. In a later analysis, approximately 640 highly shared, low-generation-probability nucleotide sequences were removed to address suspected cross-contamination and a sequencing artifact. In a later analysis, a clonal expansion index for each public chain was calculated from normalized within-repertoire ranks of inferred template counts. In a later analysis, generation probabilities were computed with a VDJ recombination model fitted to out-of-frame rearrangements, and the resulting probabilities were checked against IGoR. Hypergeometric tests were used in a later analysis to score TCR-TCR, TCR-HLA and TCR-CMV co-occurrence, with a repertoire-size bias correction applied to the TCR pairs. A later analysis estimated false discovery rates by permuting HLA or CMV assignments 20 times. In a later analysis, co-occurring TCRs were grouped using DBSCAN, with TCRdist sequence similarity added in when clustering inside HLA-allele-positive subsets. Repertoires with fewer than 30,000 or more than 120,000 public chains were left out of co-occurrence clustering, as were about five repertoires with anomalous nucleotide sharing. The source is immuneACCESS, and TCRdb retained only in-frame sequences with V and J called. Part of the clones is not carried over; for the studies checked, unresolved V genes explain less than half of this, and the remainder is unexplained. V, J and clone size reflect that table, while D and trimming were determined from the DNA. Present in this sample are approximately 130,000 clones, about 80% of which were seen just once. Roughly 4% of the sample belongs to the ten largest clones.

The receptor comes from a woman aged 40 to 55 in good health and CMV-seronegative. Recombination joined TRBV2 with TRBJ1-1, with TRBD1 tentatively as D gene (6 bases match). Sequenced: PBMCs. The nucleotide sequence reads as follows: TGTGCCAGCCGCAGGGGGAACACTGAAGCTTTCTTT. The translation is CASRRGNTEAFF.